Sequencing of this TCR beta chain was carried out in a study of CD8 T cells in ankylosing spondylitis. This clonotype was recorded a few times. What it binds is unknown. Notes on the study in general: Apparently characteristic of ankylosing spondylitis blood was a TCR beta motif (eight highly homologous variants). There were earlier reports of some motif variants in reactive arthritis synovial fluid and blood.

The CDR3 has 15 residues. Trimming removed 7 bases from V and 3 bases from J, with 18 bases in between. The germline CDR1 and CDR2 sequences are LNHDA and SQIVND (reference sequence). One entry per CDR3 protein results from TCRdb running MiXCR on the 5' RACE reads. The sample carries about 220,000 distinct CDR3 sequences, 18% recorded once. This receptor was taken from a male donor with ankylosing spondylitis. Sequencing used blood, either unsorted or a sorted T cell fraction (not recorded which). This chain uses TRBV19 with TRBJ1-2; D is ambiguous. The CDR3 region is CASIVGGRGHYGYTF. Written as DNA, the CDR3 is TGTGCCAGTATCGTGGGAGGGCGCGGCCACTATGGCTACACCTTC.